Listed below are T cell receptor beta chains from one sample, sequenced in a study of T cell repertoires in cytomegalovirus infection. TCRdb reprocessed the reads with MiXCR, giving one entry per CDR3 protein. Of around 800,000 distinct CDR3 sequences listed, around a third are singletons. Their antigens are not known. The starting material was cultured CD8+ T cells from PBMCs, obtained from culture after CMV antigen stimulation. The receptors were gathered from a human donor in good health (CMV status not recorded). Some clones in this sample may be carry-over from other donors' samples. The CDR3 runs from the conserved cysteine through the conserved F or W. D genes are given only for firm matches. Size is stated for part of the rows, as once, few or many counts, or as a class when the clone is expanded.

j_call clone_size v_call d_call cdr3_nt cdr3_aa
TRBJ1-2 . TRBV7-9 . TGTGCCAGCAGTCTGCTCCCGGGAGGCTATGGCTACACCTTC CASSLLPGGYGYTF
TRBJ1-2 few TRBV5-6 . TGTGCCAGCAGCTTGGTAGAGGGTCTGAACTATGGCTACACCTTC CASSLVEGLNYGYTF
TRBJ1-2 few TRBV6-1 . TGTGCCAGCAGTTACCCCGGGGCTTTCAATGGCTACACCTTC CASSYPGAFNGYTF
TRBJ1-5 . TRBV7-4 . TGTGCCAGCAGCTTGGGAGGGGATTATCAGCCCCAGCATTTT CASSLGGDYQPQHF
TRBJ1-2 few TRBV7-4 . TGTGCCAGCAGCTTAGGACGGGTCCGTGACTATGGCTACACCTTC CASSLGRVRDYGYTF
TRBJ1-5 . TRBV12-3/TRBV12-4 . TGTGCCAGCAGTTTTTCGATCGCGAGCAATCAGCCCCAGCATTTT CASSFSIASNQPQHF
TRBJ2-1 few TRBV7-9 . TGTGCCAGCAGCTTAGTGGGAAGGGGCGATGAGCAGTTCTTC CASSLVGRGDEQFF
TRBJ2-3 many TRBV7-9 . TGTGCCAGCAGCTCGACTAGGCTTGGCACAGATACGCAGTATTTT CASSSTRLGTDTQYF
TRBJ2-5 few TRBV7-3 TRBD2 TGTGCCAGCAGCTCCTTAGGGCTAGCGGGGCAAGAGACCCAGTACTTC CASSSLGLAGQETQYF
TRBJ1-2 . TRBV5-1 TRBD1 TGCGCCAGCAGCTTGAAGGGGACAGGGCCTGGCTACACCTTC CASSLKGTGPGYTF
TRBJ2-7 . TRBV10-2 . TGCGCCAGCAGTGGAGCAGGGTTGTACGAGCAGTACTTC CASSGAGLYEQYF
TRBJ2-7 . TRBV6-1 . TGTGCCAGCAGTGTAGGCCTTGGGGCTTCCTACGAGCAGTACTTC CASSVGLGASYEQYF
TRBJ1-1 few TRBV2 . TGTGCCAGCAGTTCCGAGGGGCTGGACACTGAAGCTTTCTTT CASSSEGLDTEAFF
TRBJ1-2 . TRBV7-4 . TGTGCCAGCAGCTCACCGGGGCCAGCCCATGGCTACACCTTC CASSSPGPAHGYTF
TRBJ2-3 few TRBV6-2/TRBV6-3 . TGTGCCAGCAGTTACTGGTCTAGCTCAGATACGCAGTATTTT CASSYWSSSDTQYF
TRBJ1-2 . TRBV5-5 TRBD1 TGTGCCAGCAGCTTACCGGGACAGGTTGGCTACACCTTC CASSLPGQVGYTF
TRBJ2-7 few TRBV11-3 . TGTGCCAGCACCCGTTGGGCTAGCGATTACATCTACGAGCAGTACTTC CASTRWASDYIYEQYF
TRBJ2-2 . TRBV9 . TGTGCCAGCAGCGTAAGGGACAACACCGGGGAGCTGTTTTTT CASSVRDNTGELFF
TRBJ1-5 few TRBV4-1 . TGCGCCAGCAGCCAAGACGGGCCGAGGTTCAATCAGCCCCAGCATTTT CASSQDGPRFNQPQHF
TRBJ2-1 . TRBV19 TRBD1 TGTGCCAGCGCAACGATTGAGGGACAGGGAGATCCACGGACGGCCTACAATGAGCAGTTCTTC CASATIEGQGDPRTAYNEQFF
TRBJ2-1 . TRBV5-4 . TGTGCCAGCAGTCCCTACCTAGTCAGTCTTAGGTCGGATGAGCAGTTCTTC CASSPYLVSLRSDEQFF
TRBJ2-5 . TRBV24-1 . TGTGCCACCAGTGATCCCGGACAGAACCAAGAGACCCAGTACTTC CATSDPGQNQETQYF
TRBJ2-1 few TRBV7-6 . TGTGCCAGCAGCTCGGGGGCGGGCTACAATGAGCAGTTCTTC CASSSGAGYNEQFF
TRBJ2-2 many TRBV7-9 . TGCGCCAGCAGCTTGGTACCCGGGGAGCTGTTTTTT CASSLVPGELFF
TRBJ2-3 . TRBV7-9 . TGTGCCAGCAGCAGGGTCTTCGGCACAGATACGCAGTATTTT CASSRVFGTDTQYF
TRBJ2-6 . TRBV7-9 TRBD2 TGTACCAGCGGACTCAGGGAGGGTGGGGCCAACGTCCTGACTTTC CTSGLREGGANVLTF
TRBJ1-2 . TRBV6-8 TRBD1 TGTGCCAGCAGATACAACGGGGGACAGGGTATTGACTACACCTTC CASRYNGGQGIDYTF
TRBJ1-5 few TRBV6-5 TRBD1 TGTGCCAGCGGGACAGGGGCAAAGCCCCAGCATTTT CASGTGAKPQHF
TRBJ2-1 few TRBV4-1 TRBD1 TGCGCCAGCAGCCCAAACACAGGGGCGACGAGCTCCTACAATGAGCAGTTCTTC CASSPNTGATSSYNEQFF
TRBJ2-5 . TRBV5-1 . TGCGCCAGCAGCGGTTTTGAACAGACGAACCAAGAGACCCAGTACTTC CASSGFEQTNQETQYF
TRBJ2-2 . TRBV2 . TGTGCCAGCTTGGTAAAGGGAAACACCGGGGAGCTGTTTTTT CASLVKGNTGELFF
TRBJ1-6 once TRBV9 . TGTGCCAGCAGTGGGGCAGGGGCACGATCACCCCTCCACTTT CASSGAGARSPLHF
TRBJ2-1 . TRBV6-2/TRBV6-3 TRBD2 TGTGCCAGCACTTCACCCGGGGGAGGGTACAATGAGCAGTTCTTC CASTSPGGGYNEQFF
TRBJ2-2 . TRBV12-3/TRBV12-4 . TGTGCCAGCACCCCGAGGGGAACCGGGGAGCTGTTTTTT CASTPRGTGELFF
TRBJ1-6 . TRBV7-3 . TGTGCCAGCAGCATGACAGGATCGGGAAATTCACCCCTCCACTTT CASSMTGSGNSPLHF
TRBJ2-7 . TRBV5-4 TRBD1 TGTGCCAGCAGCCAGGACAGGGCACCCTACGAGCAGTACTTC CASSQDRAPYEQYF
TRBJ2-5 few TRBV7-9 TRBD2 TGTGCCAGCAGCACCTCCTTAGCGGGGGCCCCGGGAGAGACCCAGTACTTC CASSTSLAGAPGETQYF
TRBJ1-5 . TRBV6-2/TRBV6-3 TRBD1 TGTGCCAGCAGTTTTACCGTCCCGGGACAGAGCAATCAGCCCCAGCATTTT CASSFTVPGQSNQPQHF
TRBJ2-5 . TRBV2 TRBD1 TGTGCCAGCAGTGTCAGACAGGGGGCATGGGACCAAGAGACCCAGTACTTC CASSVRQGAWDQETQYF
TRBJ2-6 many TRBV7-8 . TGTGCCAGCAGCGGAGGGGCGCAGTCTCCTGGGGCCAACGTCCTGACTTTC CASSGGAQSPGANVLTF
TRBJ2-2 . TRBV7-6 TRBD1 TGTGCCAGCAGCTCATTGACAGGGGCGGACACCGGGGAGCTGTTTTTT CASSSLTGADTGELFF
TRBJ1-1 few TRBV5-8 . TGTGCCAGCAGCTTGGTCGCAGGTTCCTCTGAAGCTTTCTTT CASSLVAGSSEAFF
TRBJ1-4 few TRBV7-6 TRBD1 TGTGCCAGCAGCTTGGGACAGGGGGAGTGGAATGAAAAACTGTTTTTT CASSLGQGEWNEKLFF
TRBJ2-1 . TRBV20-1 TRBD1 TGCAGTGCTAAGGACAGGGGGCGCGGGGCCTACAATGAGCAGTTCTTC CSAKDRGRGAYNEQFF
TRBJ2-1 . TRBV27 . TGTGCCAGCAGTTTAAGTTCCTCAGTTAGCAATGAGCAGTTCTTC CASSLSSSVSNEQFF
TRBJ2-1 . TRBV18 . TGTGCCAGCTCACCGGCCGGGACCCTGAGCTCCTACAATGAGCAGTTCTTC CASSPAGTLSSYNEQFF
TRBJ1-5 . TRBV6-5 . TGTGCCAGCAGTTACGGGGACGCCAGAGCCCCCCAGCATTTT CASSYGDARAPQHF
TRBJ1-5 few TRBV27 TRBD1 TGTGCCAGCAGACCTACCGGGACAGGGCTTCCCCCAGGGAGCAATCAGCCCCAGCATTTT CASRPTGTGLPPGSNQPQHF
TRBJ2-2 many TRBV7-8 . TGTGCCAGCAGCTTAGTGGGGGACCCATTCCGGGAGCTGTTTTTT CASSLVGDPFRELFF
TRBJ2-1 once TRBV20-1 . TGCAGTTTCAGGGGGGCCTACAATGAGCAGTTCTTC CSFRGAYNEQFF
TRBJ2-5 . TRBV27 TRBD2 TGTGCCAGCAGTTTAAGATTGTACGGACTAGCGGGTAAAGAGACCCAGTACTTC CASSLRLYGLAGKETQYF
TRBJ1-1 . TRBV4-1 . TGCGCCAGCAGCCAAGAAACCCCCAGACTCGGGGCTGAAGCTTTCTTT CASSQETPRLGAEAFF
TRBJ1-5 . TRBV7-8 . TGTGCCAGCAGCTTAGGGGGGAACACTGAAAATCAGCCCCAGCATTTT CASSLGGNTENQPQHF
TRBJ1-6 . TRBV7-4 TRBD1 TGTGCCAGCAGCGGGCCGGGACAGGGCTTTTCACCCCTCCACTTT CASSGPGQGFSPLHF
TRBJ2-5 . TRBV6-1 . TGTGCCAGCAGTGAGAATCGCGGGAAAGAGACCCAGTACTTC CASSENRGKETQYF
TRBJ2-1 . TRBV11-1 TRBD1 TGTGCCAGCAGCCCGGGACAGGGGCCCCTCAATGAGCAGTTCTTC CASSPGQGPLNEQFF
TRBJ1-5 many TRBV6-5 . TGTGCCAGCAGTTACTCCACGGGGGGTAATCAGCCCCAGCATTTT CASSYSTGGNQPQHF
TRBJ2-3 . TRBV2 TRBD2 TGTGCCAGGGGAGGGGATACGCAGTATTTT CARGGDTQYF
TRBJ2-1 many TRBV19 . TGTGCCAGTAGTGTAGCCCCCGGCTCCTACAATGAGCAGTTCTTC CASSVAPGSYNEQFF
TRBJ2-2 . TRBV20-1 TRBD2 TGCAGTGCAATAGCGGGGACGAACACCGGGGAGCTGTTTTTT CSAIAGTNTGELFF